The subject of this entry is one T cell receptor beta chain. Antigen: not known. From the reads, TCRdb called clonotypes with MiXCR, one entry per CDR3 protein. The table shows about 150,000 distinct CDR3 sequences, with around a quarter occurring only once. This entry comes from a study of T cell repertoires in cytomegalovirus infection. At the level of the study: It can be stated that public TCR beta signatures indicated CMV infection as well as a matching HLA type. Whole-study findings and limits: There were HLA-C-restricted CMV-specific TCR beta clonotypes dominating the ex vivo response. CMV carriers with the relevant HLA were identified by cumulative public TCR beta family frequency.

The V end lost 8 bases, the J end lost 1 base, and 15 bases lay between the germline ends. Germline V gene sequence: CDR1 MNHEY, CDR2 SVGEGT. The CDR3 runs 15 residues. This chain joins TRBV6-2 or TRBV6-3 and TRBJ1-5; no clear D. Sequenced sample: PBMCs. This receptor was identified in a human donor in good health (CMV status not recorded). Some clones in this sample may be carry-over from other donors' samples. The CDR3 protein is CASGQRFGSNQPQHF. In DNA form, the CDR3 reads TGTGCCAGCGGCCAACGGTTTGGAAGCAATCAGCCCCAGCATTTT.